The 21 T cell receptor beta chains presented below share a single source sample, sequenced in a study of blood T cell repertoires in COVID-19. Sequenced by immunoSEQ multiplex PCR; TCRdb stores in-frame clones only, minus some. The sample has about 55,000 clones, just over 85% seen once. Material for sequencing was peripheral blood. The receptors were gathered from a man older than 75 with acute or convalescent COVID-19.

The chain couples TRBV6-5 to TRBJ1-1, with 7 bases aligning to TRBD1. CDR3 length: 13 amino acids. J gave up 5 bases and V 10 bases, and 10 bases lay outside the gene matches. Germline V CDR1 and CDR2: MNHEY, SVGAGI. As DNA, the CDR3 is TGTGCCACTGATCAGGGGGTCGGAACTGAAGCTTTCTTT. Translation: CATDQGVGTEAFF.

V is TRBV24-1 and J is TRBJ2-7, with D perhaps TRBD2 (6 bases). Germline V CDR1 and CDR2: KGHDR, SFDVKD. Trimming removed 4 bases at V and 11 bases at J, with 17 bases between. This CDR3 is built from 13 residues. The CDR3 loop is CATSDPDGGVKYF. As DNA, the CDR3 is TGTGCCACCAGTGACCCCGATGGCGGGGTAAAGTACTTC.

The CDR3 sequence is CASSPNRGLNSGANVLTF. CDR3 DNA: TGTGCCAGCAGTCCCAACAGGGGACTCAACTCTGGGGCCAACGTCCTGACTTTC. The chain joins TRBV6-4 to TRBJ2-6; D possibly corresponds to TRBD1 (7 bases). Germline V gene data show CDR1 as MRHNA and CDR2 as SNTAGT. Trimming removed 5 bases from V and 0 bases from J, with 17 bases in between. The CDR3 length is 18 residues.

The chain recombines TRBV6-1 with TRBJ1-1, with unresolved D. Germline lookup yields CDR1 MNHNS and CDR2 SASEGT. Trimming left V 2 bases short and J 4 bases short, with 17 bases between. This CDR3 has 16 amino acids. CDR3 loop: CASSEPGTQGGTEAFF. The DNA for the CDR3 is TGTGCCAGCAGTGAACCGGGCACCCAAGGAGGCACTGAAGCTTTCTTT.

This chain connects TRBV4-2 to TRBJ2-1; D uncertain. Germline loops: CDR1 LGHNA, CDR2 YNFKEQ. The CDR3 has 16 residues. Trimming took 2 bases from V and 0 from J, leaving 11 bases between them. The CDR3 here is CASSQSAGFSYNEQFF. The DNA for the CDR3 is TGTGCCAGCAGCCAATCCGCCGGGTTCTCCTACAATGAGCAGTTCTTC.

The CDR3 DNA reads as TGTGCCAGCAGTTACGTACGCGGGGTGATGTCCTACGAGCAGTACTTC. Amino acids: CASSYVRGVMSYEQYF. The chain is built from TRBV6-5 and TRBJ2-7, with a weak D call TRBD2 (6 bases). Germline CDR1 is MNHEY and CDR2 is SVGAGI. Trimming left V 2 bases short and J 1 base short, with 15 bases between. CDR3 length: 16 amino acids.

The CDR3, as DNA: TGTGCCTGGAGTGTACGGGGGGGAGGTGAAAAACTGTTTTTT. Translation gives CAWSVRGGGEKLFF. The chain couples TRBV30 to TRBJ1-4, with D perhaps TRBD1 (5 bases). Trimming took 0 bases from V and 7 from J, leaving 12 bases between them. This CDR3 spans 14 amino acids. Germline CDR1 is GTSNPN and CDR2 is SVGIG (reference sequence).

The V gene is TRBV3-1 (or the pseudogene TRBV3-2), the J gene TRBJ2-5; TRBD1 is a possible D gene (6 bases). Germline V CDR1 and CDR2: LGHDT, YNNKEL (reference sequence). This CDR3 region has 16 residues. The V end was cut by 1 base, the J end by 1 base, with 13 bases between. CDR3 region: CASSQVNRVIQETQYF. The CDR3 coding sequence is TGTGCCAGCAGCCAAGTAAACAGGGTCATCCAAGAGACCCAGTACTTC.

This clone has a single count. V and J are TRBV6-5 and TRBJ2-1; 8 bases are shared with TRBD2. Germline V gives CDR1 MNHEY, CDR2 SVGAGI. This CDR3 spans 15 amino acids. V shed 6 bases and J 0 bases; nucleotides not matched to a gene: 4. CDR3 sequence: CASRERGSSYNEQFF. The CDR3 coding sequence is TGTGCCAGCAGGGAGCGGGGGAGCTCCTACAATGAGCAGTTCTTC.

With regard to this clone: At one end, the junction sequence differs from germline, possibly due to a read error. This rearrangement joins TRBV7-9 to TRBJ2-7; 8 nucleotides agree with TRBD1. The CDR3 runs 15 residues. Per germline, CDR1 SEHNR and CDR2 FQNEAQ (reference sequence). CDR3 bases: TGTGCCAGCAGCTTAGGGACAGGGTTGACATACGATCAGTACTTC. Translated, it gives CASSLGTGLTYDQYF.

In this sample, this clone turned up a few times. The V call is TRBV19, the J call TRBJ1-2, with D possibly TRBD1 on 5 matching bases. The CDR3 covers 14 residues. Trimming cost V 7 bases and J 0 bases, with 12 bases left between them. The germline CDR1 and CDR2 sequences are LNHDA and SQIVND (reference sequence). This chain's CDR3 is CASKIIGANYGYTF. The CDR3 DNA reads as TGTGCCAGTAAAATTATAGGGGCTAACTATGGCTACACCTTC.

The chain joins TRBV4-1 to TRBJ1-4; tentatively, D is TRBD1 (5 bases). This CDR3 has 13 amino acids. V was shortened by 0 bases and J by 7 bases, with 6 bases between the two germline ends. CDR1 and CDR2 from the germline V gene are MGHRA and YSYEKL. This chain's CDR3 is CASSQDRGEKLFF. In nucleotides, the CDR3 is TGCGCCAGCAGCCAAGATAGGGGTGAAAAACTGTTTTTT.

The chain carries TRBV7-3 and TRBJ2-3; D gene uncertain. This CDR3 comprises 13 residues. The V and J ends lost 2 bases and 4 bases respectively, with 7 bases between them. Looked up from germline, CDR1 is SGHTA and CDR2 is FQGTGA. CDR3 region: CASSLYSPDTQYF. DNA of the CDR3: TGTGCCAGCAGCTTATATAGCCCAGATACGCAGTATTTT.

The J gene is TRBJ1-1, the V gene TRBV7-9; TRBD1 agrees at 9 bases. Germline loops: CDR1 SEHNR, CDR2 FQNEAQ (reference sequence). V lost 4 bases and J lost 3; bases outside the gene matches: 6. The CDR3 has 15 amino acids. CDR3 sequence (DNA): TGTGCCAGCAGCTGGGGACAGGGAGGAGACACTGAAGCTTTCTTT. This codes for CASSWGQGGDTEAFF.

The chain recombines TRBV5-6 with TRBJ2-7, with TRBD1 identical over 7 bases. V trimming: 1 base; J trimming: 6 bases; junction bases outside the gene matches: 10. Germline CDR1 SGHDT, CDR2 YYEEEE. The CDR3 contains 15 residues. The CDR3 sequence is CASSLLRETGVEQYF. CDR3 sequence (DNA): TGTGCCAGCAGCTTGTTAAGGGAAACAGGGGTCGAGCAGTACTTC. Filled out from reference TRBV5-6 and TRBJ2-7, the complete variable domain reads DAGVTQSPTHLIKTRGQQVTLRCSPKSGHDTVSWYQQALGQGPQFIFQYYEEEERQRGNFPDRFSGHQFPNYSSELNVNALLLGDSALYLCASSLLRETGVEQYFGPGTRLTVT.

V and J are TRBV23-1 and TRBJ1-6; TRBD1 is a possible D gene (5 bases). TRBV23-1 is marked as an open reading frame, function uncertain. Trimming removed 8 bases from V and 10 bases from J, with 18 bases in between. The CDR3 loop spans 14 amino acids. CDR3 residues: CASSPGGGSSPLHF. In DNA, the CDR3 is TGCGCCAGCTCCCCGGGGGGAGGCAGCTCACCCCTCCACTTT.

The chain joins TRBV6-2 or TRBV6-3 to TRBJ2-2; D is unresolved. CDR1 is MNHEY, CDR2 SVGEGT, per germline. Trimming removed 2 bases from V and 4 bases from J, with 8 bases in between. The CDR3 totals 14 residues. The CDR3 nucleotides read TGTGCCAGCAGTTACGGCCTCTCCACCGGGGAGCTGTTTTTT. Its translation: CASSYGLSTGELFF.

The chain couples TRBV6-1 to TRBJ1-2, with D possibly matching TRBD1 (6 bases). Germline loops: CDR1 MNHNS, CDR2 SASEGT. Deletions cut 3 bases from V and 4 bases from J, with 12 bases between. The CDR3 covers 14 residues. CDR3 in amino acids: CASSELGARYGYTF. DNA for the CDR3: TGTGCCAGCAGTGAGTTGGGGGCCCGCTATGGCTACACCTTC.

The rearrangement uses TRBV7-2 and TRBJ2-2, with 7 nucleotides matching TRBD1. V gave up 6 bases and J gave up 4 bases; unmatched junction bases: 8. Per the germline V gene, CDR1 is SGHTA and CDR2 is FQGNSA. The CDR3 contains 15 residues. As DNA, the CDR3 is TGTGCCAGCAGTGATCCGGGACAGTCCACCGGGGAGCTGTTTTTT. Amino acids: CASSDPGQSTGELFF.

This chain uses TRBV19 with TRBJ1-5; D gene uncertain. Germline-derived CDR1 and CDR2 are LNHDA and SQIVND (reference sequence). The CDR3 sequence is 15 residues long. Trimming took 8 bases from V and 1 from J, leaving 15 bases between them. The CDR3 DNA follows: TGTGCCAGTTCCCGGGGAGAAAACAGCAATCAGCCCCAGCATTTT. Translated: CASSRGENSNQPQHF.

The chain employs TRBV2 and TRBJ2-1, with 9 nucleotides matching TRBD2. Germline lookup yields CDR1 SNHLY and CDR2 FYNNEI. The CDR3 extends over 18 amino acids. CDR3 amino acids: CATKGGAGGWSSYNEQFF. Here the CDR3 DNA reads TGTGCTACCAAAGGGGGAGCGGGGGGCTGGAGCTCCTACAATGAGCAGTTCTTC.